This TCR beta chain was captured in a study of cytomegalovirus exposure and HLA in healthy donors (TCRdb year 2017). For context, the study as a whole: According to a later analysis, one platform produced both the approximately 110 validation repertoires and the 670 or so repertoires of the first cohort. The study aimed to test whether cataloging public T cell receptors could reveal signatures of past pathogen exposure. A separate validation cohort of 90 to 150 different subjects was used in addition to the roughly 640-subject first cohort. To predict cytomegalovirus infection status, the study brought together high-throughput TCR immunosequencing, statistical association of individual TCRs with disease status, and machine learning.

The study at large found these results: A few of the identified cytomegalovirus-associated TCR beta chains were confirmed in vitro to be specific for cytomegalovirus antigens. It was suggested by the authors that the approach could potentially be generalized to other disease states and immunological phenotypes. A later analysis lacked HLA typing for the validation cohort, so it scored co-occurrence in that cohort across all 130 or so repertoires. The study gave a list of 150 to 200 TCR beta chains associated with cytomegalovirus. While some public TCRs were present in many individuals, most TCR sequences turned up only very rarely across donors. Subsequent analysis determined that TCRs grouped into clusters in the first cohort also showed a tendency toward co-occurrence across the roughly 120 validation repertoires, and 94% of cluster scores exceeded 0. In both the original and validation cohorts, the classifier was reported to diagnose cytomegalovirus status with high specificity and sensitivity.

The library was obtained by the immunoSEQ multiplex PCR assay. In the authors' own workflow: To diagnose cytomegalovirus status from the catalog of TCR beta chain sequences, a statistical classification framework was built. TCRdb provides this immuneACCESS table in a form limited to in-frame rearrangements. Some clones are lacking; in checked studies, under half of them reflect an unresolved V gene, and why the rest are absent is not known. V and J calls and clone size are as listed in that table; D and trimming were resolved from the DNA. A total of about 160,000 clones appear in this sample, 86% of them only once. The ten most abundant clones make up more than 2% of the sample. Of note for this clone: The target of this receptor is not known. No qualities accompany the bases; no much larger clone lies one base away.

Reading the germline V gene (reference sequence) gives CDR1 GTSNPN and CDR2 SVGIG. Deletion took 5 bases off V and 6 bases off J, with a span of 20 bases between the germline ends. Spanning cysteine to phenylalanine, the CDR3 consists of 15 amino acids. This entry keeps only the CDR3 DNA: 45 bases, framed from base 1. Donors formed part of the validation cohort, which comprised 120 subjects and was distinct from the first cohort of 550 to 850 subjects. Rearrangement joined TRBV30 to TRBJ2-1; TRBD2 could be the D gene, as 6 bases match. The TCR comes from a woman aged 18 to 35 in good health and CMV-seronegative. Sequenced input: PBMCs. The CDR3 loop reads CAWDAGRVFGNEQFF. The nucleotide sequence reads TGTGCCTGGGACGCGGGGAGAGTTTTTGGCAATGAGCAGTTCTTC. With the portions outside the CDR3 filled from the reference TRBV30 and TRBJ2-1 genes, the complete variable region becomes SQTIHQWPATLVQPVGSPLSLECTVEGTSNPNLYWYRQAAGRGLQLLFYSVGIGQISSEVPQNLSASRPQDRQFILSSKKLLLSDSGFYLCAWDAGRVFGNEQFFGPGTRLTVL.